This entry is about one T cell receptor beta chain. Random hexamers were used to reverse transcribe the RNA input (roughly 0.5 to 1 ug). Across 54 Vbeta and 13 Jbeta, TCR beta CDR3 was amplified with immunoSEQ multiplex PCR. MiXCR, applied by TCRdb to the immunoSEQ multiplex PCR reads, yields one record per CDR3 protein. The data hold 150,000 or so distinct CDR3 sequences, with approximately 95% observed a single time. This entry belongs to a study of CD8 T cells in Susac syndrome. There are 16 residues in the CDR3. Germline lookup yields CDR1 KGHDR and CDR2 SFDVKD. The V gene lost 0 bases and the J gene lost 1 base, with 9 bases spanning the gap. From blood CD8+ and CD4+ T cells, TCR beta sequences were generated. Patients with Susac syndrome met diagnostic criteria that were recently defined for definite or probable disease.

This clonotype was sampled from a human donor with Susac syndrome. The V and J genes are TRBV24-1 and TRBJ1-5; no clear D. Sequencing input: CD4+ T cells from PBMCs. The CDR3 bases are TGTGCCACCAGTGATTTGTTTGACGGGAGCAATCAGCCCCAGCATTTT. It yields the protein CATSDLFDGSNQPQHF.